One sample yielded the 5 T cell receptor beta chains listed below, sequenced in a study of blood T cell repertoires in COVID-19. Assay: immunoSEQ multiplex PCR; the TCRdb copy retains only in-frame clones and omits some. The sample has about 170,000 clones, 70% to 90% seen once. Specimen: peripheral blood. These receptors were collected from a woman older than 75 with COVID-19, enrolled during active disease.

The chain combines TRBV6-5 with TRBJ1-3, with TRBD1 as a possible D gene (6 bases). The V end lost 8 bases, the J end lost 9 bases, and 8 bases lay between the germline ends. The CDR3 runs to 10 residues. Germline CDR1 and CDR2: MNHEY and SVGAGI. The CDR3 DNA is TGTGCCAGCCGGGACACCACCATATATTTT. Amino acids: CASRDTTIYF.

The chain is built from TRBV9 and TRBJ2-5; TRBD1 might be the D (6 bases). Germline values: CDR1 SGDLS, CDR2 YYNGEE. V shed 0 bases and J shed 1 base, with 10 bases lying between them. This CDR3 contains 15 residues. In nucleotides, the CDR3 is TGTGCCAGCAGCGTAGTCGGGACACCCCAAGAGACCCAGTACTTC. It codes for CASSVVGTPQETQYF.

This chain uses TRBV13 with TRBJ2-7; unclear D gene. CDR1 is PRHDT, CDR2 FYEKMQ, per germline (reference sequence). Trimming shortened V by 3 bases and J by 2 bases, and 11 bases separated the two germline ends. This CDR3 is built from 14 residues. The CDR3 DNA reads TGTGCCAGCAGCTTCCGAGAGAGAGCCTACGAGCAGTACTTC. Translated, it gives CASSFRERAYEQYF.

The V and J genes are TRBV4-3 and TRBJ2-7; 9 bases are a match to TRBD1. The germline CDR1 and CDR2 sequences are LGHNA and YSLEER. The CDR3 is made up of 14 amino acids. With 3 bases clipped from V and 2 bases from J, the junction kept 2 bases outside the gene matches. As DNA, the CDR3 is TGCGCCAGCAGCCACTGGACAGGGGCCTACGAGCAGTACTTC. This codes for CASSHWTGAYEQYF.

The rearrangement uses TRBV7-2 and TRBJ1-1; the D gene is possibly TRBD1 (5 bases). Germline V gene data show CDR1 as SGHTA and CDR2 as FQGNSA. The CDR3 extends over 15 amino acids. V was pared by 2 bases and J by 1 base, with 11 bases between. CDR3 loop: CASSLSGHSNTEAFF. As DNA, the CDR3 is TGTGCCAGCAGCTTAAGTGGACACTCGAACACTGAAGCTTTCTTT.